This TCR beta chain appears in the sequencing data of a study of Graves' ophthalmopathy and Graves' hyperthyroidism. Study-level results: Appearing in blood as well were most expanded thyroid clonotypes above 0.001 frequency. Ophthalmopathy versus stable hyperthyroidism: 13-signature model gave 85% to 90% sensitivity, 70% to 83% specificity.

V shed 2 bases and J 5 bases; nucleotides not matched to a gene: 11. The CDR3 length is 17 residues. Germline values: CDR1 LNHNV, CDR2 YYDKDF (reference sequence). Concerning this clonotype itself: What it binds is unknown.

The study amplified TCR beta CDR3 regions using RNA transcripts. The library came from an HTBI-primed first-round RT-PCR and a second-round multiplex PCR. From the multiplex PCR reads, TCRdb called clonotypes with MiXCR, one entry per CDR3 protein. The sample gives 150,000 to 200,000 distinct CDR3 sequences, 39% of which show up once; 8% to 9% is in the top ten. The TCR was taken from a man in his thirties or forties with Graves' ophthalmopathy. Input material: peripheral blood. V and J are TRBV15 and TRBJ2-2; 7 bases are shared with TRBD1. The CDR3 sequence: CATSRSAGTAQTGELFF. For the CDR3, the DNA is TGTGCCACCAGCAGATCCGCCGGGACAGCGCAAACCGGGGAGCTGTTTTTT.